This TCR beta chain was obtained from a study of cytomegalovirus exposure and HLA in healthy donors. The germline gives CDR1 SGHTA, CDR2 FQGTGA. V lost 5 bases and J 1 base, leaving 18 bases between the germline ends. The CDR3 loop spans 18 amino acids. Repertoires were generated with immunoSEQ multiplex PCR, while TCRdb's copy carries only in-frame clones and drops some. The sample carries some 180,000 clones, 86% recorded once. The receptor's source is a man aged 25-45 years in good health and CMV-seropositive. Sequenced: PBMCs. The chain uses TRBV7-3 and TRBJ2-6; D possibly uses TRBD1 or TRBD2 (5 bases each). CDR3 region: CASSVSGPPPSGANVLTF. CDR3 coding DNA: TGTGCCAGCAGCGTCTCGGGGCCCCCGCCGTCTGGGGCCAACGTCCTGACTTTC. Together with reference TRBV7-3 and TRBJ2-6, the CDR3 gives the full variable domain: GAGVSQTPSNKVTEKGKYVELRCDPISGHTALYWYRQSLGQGPEFLIYFQGTGAADDSGLPNDRFFAVRPEGSVSTLKIQRTERGDSAVYLCASSVSGPPPSGANVLTFGAGSRLTVL.